Presented here are 10 T cell receptor beta chains from one specimen sequenced in a study of blood T cells in healthy people across ages. A J-beta primer mix and a sample-barcoded 5' primer were used in a second PCR of roughly 6 to 11 cycles. TCRdb independently ran MiXCR on the 5' RACE reads; one entry per CDR3 protein. The sample records about 780,000 distinct CDR3 sequences, roughly 25% being singletons. These data were likewise used in another study, on T cells of mothers and their children.

Input material: blood. These receptor sequences come from a boy aged 5-17 years in good health.

This clonotype has at least ten counts. The chain employs TRBV7-9 and TRBJ2-7, with 7 positions matching TRBD2. The CDR3 length is 11 residues. The germline gives CDR1 SEHNR, CDR2 FQNEAQ (reference sequence). Unmatched junction bases numbered 1, after V lost 5 bases and J lost 6 bases. As DNA, the CDR3 is TGTGCCAGCAGCGGCGGGGGCGAGCAGTACTTC. It encodes CASSGGGEQYF.

This clonotype was recorded a few times. V and J are TRBV5-1 and TRBJ2-2; no definite D call. The V gene's germline CDR1 is SGHRS and CDR2 YFSETQ. Trimming cost V 4 bases and J 0 bases, with 19 bases left between them. The CDR3 runs 18 residues. CDR3 residues: CASSLTLKRSANTGELFF. The CDR3, as DNA: TGCGCCAGCAGCCTAACCCTGAAACGGTCTGCGAACACCGGGGAGCTGTTTTTT.

Only a few counts were recorded for this clonotype. The rearrangement uses TRBV4-1 and TRBJ1-1; 7 bases align to TRBD1. Germline V CDR1 and CDR2: MGHRA, YSYEKL. V was clipped by 0 bases and J by 0 bases; unmatched bases: 10. The length of the CDR3 is 18 residues. This chain's CDR3 is CASSQESGRGVLNTEAFF. CDR3 sequence (DNA): TGCGCCAGCAGCCAAGAATCCGGCAGGGGGGTCTTGAACACTGAAGCTTTCTTT.

This clonotype was seen only a few times. The rearrangement uses TRBV15 and TRBJ1-4; D is ambiguous. Germline CDR1 and CDR2: LNHNV and YYDKDF (reference sequence). The V gene lost 4 bases and the J gene lost 12 bases, with 21 bases spanning the gap. This CDR3 spans 15 amino acids. This CDR3 reads CATSNLDRPGEELFF. The CDR3 DNA reads as TGTGCCACCAGCAACCTCGACCGCCCAGGAGAAGAACTGTTTTTT.

The V gene is TRBV27, the J gene TRBJ1-3; a possible D gene is TRBD1 (5 bases). Germline assignment: CDR1 MNHEY and CDR2 SMNVEV (reference sequence). The ends were cut back, 5 bases at V and 0 bases at J, with 14 bases in the middle. The CDR3 has 16 amino acids. The CDR3 DNA reads TGTGCCAGCAGTCCCCGGGACCGGAGCTCTGGAAACACCATATATTTT. Protein product: CASSPRDRSSGNTIYF.

The J gene is TRBJ1-5, the V gene TRBV9, with unresolved D. CDR1 SGDLS and CDR2 YYNGEE come from the germline V gene. Trimming shortened V by 3 bases and J by 6 bases, and 13 bases separated the two germline ends. The CDR3 consists of 14 residues. The CDR3 here is CASSADHGGQPQHF. The CDR3 DNA is TGTGCCAGCAGCGCGGACCATGGCGGTCAGCCCCAGCATTTT.

To note about this clonotype: One end of the junction varies from germline; a read error may be responsible. The rearrangement links TRBV6-1 to TRBJ2-7; D is ambiguous. This CDR3 contains 14 residues. In germline, CDR1 is MNHNS, CDR2 SASEGT. As DNA, the CDR3 is TGTGCCAGCAGTGTCAGTAGAGCCCCCTACAAGCAGTACTTC. It codes for CASSVSRAPYKQYF.

The CDR3 DNA reads TGTGCCAGCTCAGGGACGTCTCGTGACAACGTCCTGACTTTC. Translating gives CASSGTSRDNVLTF. The rearrangement links TRBV18 to TRBJ2-6; the D gene could be TRBD1 or TRBD2 (5 bases each). Germline V CDR1 and CDR2: KGHSH, LQKENI. The CDR3 is 14 amino acids. The V end was cut by 5 bases, the J end by 9 bases, with 14 bases between.

V and J are TRBV5-1 and TRBJ2-3, with D unclear. Germline V lookup: CDR1 SGHRS, CDR2 YFSETQ. V lost 5 bases to trimming and J lost 0 bases, with 16 bases between them. This CDR3 has 16 residues. The CDR3 here is CASRLGARPSTDTQYF. CDR3 nucleotides: TGCGCCAGCAGACTGGGTGCTAGACCTAGCACAGATACGCAGTATTTT.

The V call is TRBV6-5, the J call TRBJ2-4; unclear D gene. This CDR3 is built from 15 residues. Per germline, CDR1 MNHEY and CDR2 SVGAGI. Trimming stripped 8 bases from V and 4 bases from J, with 18 bases between. The CDR3 DNA reads as TGTGCCAGCTCCCAAAGTCGAGGATTGAAAAACATTCAGTACTTC. This encodes CASSQSRGLKNIQYF.